The clone carrying this T cell receptor beta chain was detected only a few times. Antigen: not known. The data stem from a study of CD8 T cells in ankylosing spondylitis. Study outcomes and limitations: A subset of motif variants has previously been described in the synovial fluid and blood of reactive arthritis. Peripheral blood held disease-linked clones only at relatively low frequency, and these were CD8+. As reported, disease-linked clones showed significant enrichment in matched ankylosing spondylitis synovial fluid.

Generation of TCR beta libraries employed quantitative 5'-RACE incorporating molecular barcodes. MiXCR, applied by TCRdb to the 5' RACE reads, yields one record per CDR3 protein. Seen here are 220,000 or so distinct CDR3 sequences, more than 9% observed once, and the top ten hold 21%. The sequenced material came from blood, either unsorted or a sorted T cell fraction (not recorded which). This clonotype was sampled from a male donor with ankylosing spondylitis or in good health (not recorded which).

DNA of the CDR3: TGTGCCAGCAGCATCTACCGGGACAGGGGTTTTGGGGACTACGAGCAGTACTTC. Translation: CASSIYRDRGFGDYEQYF. This rearrangement joins TRBV13 to TRBJ2-7; 10 nucleotides agree with TRBD1. The CDR3 is 18 amino acids. The germline CDR1 and CDR2 sequences are PRHDT and FYEKMQ (reference sequence). The V gene end was trimmed by 5 bases and the J gene end by 3 bases; junction bases not matched to a gene: 16. The whole variable domain, remainder taken from reference TRBV13 and TRBJ2-7, is AAGVIQSPRHLIKEKRETATLKCYPIPRHDTVYWYQQGPGQDPQFLISFYEKMQSDKGSIPDRFSAQQFSDYHSELNMSSLELGDSALYFCASSIYRDRGFGDYEQYFGPGTRLTVT.